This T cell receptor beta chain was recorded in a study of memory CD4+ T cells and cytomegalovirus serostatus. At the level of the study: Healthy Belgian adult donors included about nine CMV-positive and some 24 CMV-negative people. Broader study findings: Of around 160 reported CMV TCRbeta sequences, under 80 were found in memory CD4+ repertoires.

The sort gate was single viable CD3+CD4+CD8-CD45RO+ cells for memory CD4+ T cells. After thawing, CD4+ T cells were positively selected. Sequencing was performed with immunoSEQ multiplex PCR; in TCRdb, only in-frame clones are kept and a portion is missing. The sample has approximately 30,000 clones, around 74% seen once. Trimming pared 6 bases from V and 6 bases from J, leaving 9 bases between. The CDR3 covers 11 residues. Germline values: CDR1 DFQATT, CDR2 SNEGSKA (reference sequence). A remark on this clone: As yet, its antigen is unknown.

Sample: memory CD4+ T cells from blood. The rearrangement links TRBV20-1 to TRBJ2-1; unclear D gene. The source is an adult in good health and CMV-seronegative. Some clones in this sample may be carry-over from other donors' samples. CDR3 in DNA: TGCAGTGCAAAACCTCTCAATGAGCAGTTCTTC. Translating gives CSAKPLNEQFF.